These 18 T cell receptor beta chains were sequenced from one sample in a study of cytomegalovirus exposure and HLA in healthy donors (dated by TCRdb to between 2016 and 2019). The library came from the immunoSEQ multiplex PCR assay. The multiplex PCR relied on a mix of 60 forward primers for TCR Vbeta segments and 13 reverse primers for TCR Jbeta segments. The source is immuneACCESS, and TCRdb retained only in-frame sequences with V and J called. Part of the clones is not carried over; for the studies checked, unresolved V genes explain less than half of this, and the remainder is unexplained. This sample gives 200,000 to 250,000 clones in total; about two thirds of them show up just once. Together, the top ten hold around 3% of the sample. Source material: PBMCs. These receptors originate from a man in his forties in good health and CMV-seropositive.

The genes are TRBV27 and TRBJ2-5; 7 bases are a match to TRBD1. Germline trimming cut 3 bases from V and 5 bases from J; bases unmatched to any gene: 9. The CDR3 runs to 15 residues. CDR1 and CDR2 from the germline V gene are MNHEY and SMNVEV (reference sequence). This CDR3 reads CASSFQGGGWETQYF. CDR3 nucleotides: TGTGCCAGCAGTTTTCAAGGGGGCGGGTGGGAGACCCAGTACTTC.

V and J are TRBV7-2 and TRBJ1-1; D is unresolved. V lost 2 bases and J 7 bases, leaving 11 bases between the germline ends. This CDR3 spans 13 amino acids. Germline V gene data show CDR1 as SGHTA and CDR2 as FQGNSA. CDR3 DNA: TGTGCCAGCAGCTTATTATGGGCATTTGAAGCTTTCTTT. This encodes CASSLLWAFEAFF.

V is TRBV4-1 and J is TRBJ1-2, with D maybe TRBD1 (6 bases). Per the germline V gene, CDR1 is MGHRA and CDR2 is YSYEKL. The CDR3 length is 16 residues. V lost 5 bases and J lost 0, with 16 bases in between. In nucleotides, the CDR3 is TGCGCCAGCAGCTACCGGGACATCTCTACTAACTATGGCTACACCTTC. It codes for CASSYRDISTNYGYTF.

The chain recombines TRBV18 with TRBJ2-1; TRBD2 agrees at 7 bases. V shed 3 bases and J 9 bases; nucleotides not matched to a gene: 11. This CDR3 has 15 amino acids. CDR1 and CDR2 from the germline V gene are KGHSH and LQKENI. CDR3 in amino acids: CASSPIAGEGGEQFF. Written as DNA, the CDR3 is TGTGCCAGCTCACCCATCGCGGGGGAGGGAGGTGAGCAGTTCTTC.

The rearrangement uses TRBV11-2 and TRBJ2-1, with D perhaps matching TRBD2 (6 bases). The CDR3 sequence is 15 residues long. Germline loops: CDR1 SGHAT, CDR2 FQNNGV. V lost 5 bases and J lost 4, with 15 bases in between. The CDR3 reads CASSPRQAGYNEQFF. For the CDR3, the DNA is TGTGCCAGCAGCCCCCGACAAGCGGGTTACAATGAGCAGTTCTTC.

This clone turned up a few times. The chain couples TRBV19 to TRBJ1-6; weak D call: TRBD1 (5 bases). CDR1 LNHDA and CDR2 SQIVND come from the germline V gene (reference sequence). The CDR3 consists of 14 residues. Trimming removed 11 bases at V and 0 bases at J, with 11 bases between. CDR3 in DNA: TGTGCCTGTCGACAGAGCTCCTATAATTCACCCCTCCACTTT. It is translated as CACRQSSYNSPLHF.

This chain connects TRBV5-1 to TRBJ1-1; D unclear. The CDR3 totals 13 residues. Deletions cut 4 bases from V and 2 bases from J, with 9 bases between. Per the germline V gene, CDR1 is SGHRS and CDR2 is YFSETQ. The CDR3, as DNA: TGCGCCAGCAGCCCGTCAGGAAACACTGAAGCTTTCTTT. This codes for CASSPSGNTEAFF. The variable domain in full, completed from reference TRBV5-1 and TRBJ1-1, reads KAGVTQTPRYLIKTRGQQVTLSCSPISGHRSVSWYQQTPGQGLQFLFEYFSETQRNKGNFPGRFSGRQFSNSRSEMNVSTLELGDSALYLCASSPSGNTEAFFGQGTRLTVV.

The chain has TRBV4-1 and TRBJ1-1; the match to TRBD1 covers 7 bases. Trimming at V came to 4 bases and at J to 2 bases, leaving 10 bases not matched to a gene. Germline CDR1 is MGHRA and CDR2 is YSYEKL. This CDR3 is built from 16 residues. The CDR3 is CASSLRQGRQNTEAFF. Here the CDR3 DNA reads TGCGCCAGCAGCCTGCGACAGGGCCGGCAAAACACTGAAGCTTTCTTT.

CDR3 coding DNA: TGTGCCAGCTCACCAAACCCGACAGGGTCGAATCAGCCCCAGCATTTT. This encodes CASSPNPTGSNQPQHF. This chain links TRBV18 with TRBJ1-5; 7 bases are a match to TRBD1. From germline, CDR1 is KGHSH and CDR2 LQKENI. After removal of 2 bases from V and 4 bases from J, the junction contained 8 bases not matched to a gene. The CDR3 has 16 residues.

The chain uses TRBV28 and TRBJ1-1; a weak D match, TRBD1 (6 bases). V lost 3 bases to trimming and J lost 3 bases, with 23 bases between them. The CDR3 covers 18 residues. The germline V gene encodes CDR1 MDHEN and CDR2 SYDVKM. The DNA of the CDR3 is TGTGCCAGCAGTTTTCTTGTGGGGGCAAAGTTTGGCGACACTGAAGCTTTCTTT. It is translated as CASSFLVGAKFGDTEAFF.

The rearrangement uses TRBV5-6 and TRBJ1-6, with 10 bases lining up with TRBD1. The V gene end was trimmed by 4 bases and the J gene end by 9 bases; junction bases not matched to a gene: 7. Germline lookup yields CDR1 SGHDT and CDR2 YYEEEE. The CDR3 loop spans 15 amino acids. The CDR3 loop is CASSRGTGAASPLHF. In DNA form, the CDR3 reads TGTGCCAGCAGCAGGGGGACAGGGGCGGCTTCACCCCTCCACTTT.

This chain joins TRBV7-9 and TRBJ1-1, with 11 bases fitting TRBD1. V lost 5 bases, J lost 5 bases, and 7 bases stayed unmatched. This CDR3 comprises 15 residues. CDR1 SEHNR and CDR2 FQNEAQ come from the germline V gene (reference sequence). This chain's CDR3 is CASSTRDRGITEAFF. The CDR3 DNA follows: TGTGCCAGCAGCACCCGGGACAGGGGGATTACTGAAGCTTTCTTT.

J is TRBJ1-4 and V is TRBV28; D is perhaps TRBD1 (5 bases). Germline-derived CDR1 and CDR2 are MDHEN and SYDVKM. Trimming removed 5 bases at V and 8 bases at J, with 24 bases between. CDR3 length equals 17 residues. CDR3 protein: CASSETGTSGGREKLFF. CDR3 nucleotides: TGTGCCAGCAGTGAGACCGGGACGTCGGGGGGAAGGGAAAAACTGTTTTTT.

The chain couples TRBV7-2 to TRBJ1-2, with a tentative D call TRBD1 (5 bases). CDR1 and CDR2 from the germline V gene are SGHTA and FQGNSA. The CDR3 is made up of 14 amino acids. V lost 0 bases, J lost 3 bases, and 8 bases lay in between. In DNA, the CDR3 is TGTGCCAGCAGCTTAGCGGGGGGGGACTATGGCTACACCTTC. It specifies CASSLAGGDYGYTF.

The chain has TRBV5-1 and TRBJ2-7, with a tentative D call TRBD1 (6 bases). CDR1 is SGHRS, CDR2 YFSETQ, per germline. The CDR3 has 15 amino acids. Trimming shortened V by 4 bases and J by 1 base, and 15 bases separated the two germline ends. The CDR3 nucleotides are TGCGCCAGCAGCCCCGAACAGGGATGGTCCTACGAGCAGTACTTC. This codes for CASSPEQGWSYEQYF.

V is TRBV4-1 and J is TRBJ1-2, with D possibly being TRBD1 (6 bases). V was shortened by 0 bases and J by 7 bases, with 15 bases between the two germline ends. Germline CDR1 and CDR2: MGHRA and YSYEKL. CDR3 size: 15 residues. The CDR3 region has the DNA TGCGCCAGCAGCCAAGATCGGGGGGGCGCGGGTGGCTACACCTTC. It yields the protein CASSQDRGGAGGYTF.

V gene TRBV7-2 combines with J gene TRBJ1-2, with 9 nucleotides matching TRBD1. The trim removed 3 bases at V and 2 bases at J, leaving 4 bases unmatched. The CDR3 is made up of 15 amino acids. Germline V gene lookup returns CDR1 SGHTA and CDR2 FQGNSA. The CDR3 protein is CASSLGQGQNYGYTF. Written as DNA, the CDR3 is TGTGCCAGCAGCTTGGGACAGGGACAAAACTATGGCTACACCTTC.

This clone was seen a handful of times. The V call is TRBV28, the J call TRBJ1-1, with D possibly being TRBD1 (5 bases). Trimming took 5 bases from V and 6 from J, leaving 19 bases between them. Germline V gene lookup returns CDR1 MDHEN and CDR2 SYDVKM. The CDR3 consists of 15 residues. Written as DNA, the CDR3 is TGTGCCAGCAGTCCCAACCAGGGAGGGTTCCCTGAAGCTTTCTTT. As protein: CASSPNQGGFPEAFF.